These 3 T cell receptor beta chains were sequenced from one sample in a study of blood T cell repertoires in COVID-19 (dated by TCRdb to about 2020). The library was generated by the immunoSEQ multiplex PCR assay. TCRdb carries this immuneACCESS record with in-frame sequences only. Its versions omit some clonotypes, under half of them owing to an unresolved V gene in the studies checked, with the rest unexplained. The sample table holds hundreds of thousands of clones, of which 89% were seen once. Around 3% of the sample is taken by the ten largest. Specimen: peripheral blood. The receptors stem from a woman aged 30 to 39 with COVID-19, enrolled during active disease.

The V call is TRBV27, the J call TRBJ1-1; 7 nucleotides match TRBD1. The ends lost 5 bases at V and 11 bases at J; junction bases unmatched: 11. The CDR3 runs to 13 residues. Germline CDR1 is MNHEY and CDR2 is SMNVEV (reference sequence). For the CDR3, the DNA is TGTGCCAGCAGTCTCGGACAGGTTGGAATCGCTTTCTTT. Its translation: CASSLGQVGIAFF.

V usage is TRBV7-9 and J usage is TRBJ2-7; TRBD2 matches 7 bases. The CDR3 is made up of 14 amino acids. The germline CDR1 and CDR2 sequences are SEHNR and FQNEAQ (reference sequence). V lost 3 bases, J lost 5 bases, and 7 bases stayed unmatched. The CDR3 DNA sequence: TGTGCCAGCAGCTTCGGGACTATCGGAGACGAGCAGTACGTC. It encodes CASSFGTIGDEQYV.

This sequence joins TRBV28 and TRBJ1-1; D is perhaps TRBD1 (5 bases). The germline CDR1 and CDR2 sequences are MDHEN and SYDVKM. V gave up 3 bases and J gave up 13 bases, with 15 bases separating them. The CDR3 sequence is 12 residues long. CDR3 sequence: CASSFLDTEFFF. The CDR3 region has the DNA TGTGCCAGCAGTTTTTTGGACACCGAATTTTTCTTT.